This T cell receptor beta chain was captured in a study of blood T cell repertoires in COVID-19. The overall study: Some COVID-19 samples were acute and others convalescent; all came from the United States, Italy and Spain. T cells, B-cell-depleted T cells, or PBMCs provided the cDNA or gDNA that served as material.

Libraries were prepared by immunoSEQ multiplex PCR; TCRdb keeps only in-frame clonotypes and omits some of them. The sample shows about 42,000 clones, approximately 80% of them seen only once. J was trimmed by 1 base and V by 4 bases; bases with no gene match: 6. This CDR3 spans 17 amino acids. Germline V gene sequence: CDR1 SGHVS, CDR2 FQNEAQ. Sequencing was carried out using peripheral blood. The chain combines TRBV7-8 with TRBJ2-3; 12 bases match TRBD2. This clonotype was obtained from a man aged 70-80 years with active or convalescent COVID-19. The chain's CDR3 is CASSSWTSGVGTDTQYF. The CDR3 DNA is TGTGCCAGCAGCTCCTGGACTAGCGGGGTCGGCACAGATACGCAGTATTTT.